A single sample is the source of the 13 T cell receptor beta chains below, sequenced in a study of T cell responses to AZD1222 COVID-19 vaccine. Method: immunoSEQ multiplex PCR; TCRdb's copy keeps in-frame clones and lacks some. The data contain roughly 100,000 clones, roughly 84% of them singletons. The source was peripheral blood, collected on day 0 of AZD1222 vaccination. All receptors come from an adult in good health.

This clone occurred once. V gene TRBV10-3 combines with J gene TRBJ1-2, with D possibly being TRBD1 (5 bases). Per the germline V gene, CDR1 is ENHRY and CDR2 is SYGVKD. The germline V and J ends were trimmed by 6 bases and 1 base, with 9 bases remaining between them. CDR3 length: 13 residues. The CDR3: CAISADSNYGYTF. CDR3 bases: TGTGCCATCAGCGCAGACAGTAACTATGGCTACACCTTC.

This clone was detected a few times. The chain employs TRBV3-1 (or the pseudogene TRBV3-2) and TRBJ1-1; tentative D call: TRBD1 (5 bases). Trimming took off 4 bases at V and 1 base at J, with 13 bases between the two ends. The CDR3 extends over 15 amino acids. Germline V gives CDR1 LGHDT, CDR2 YNNKEL (reference sequence). CDR3 DNA sequence: TGTGCCAGCAGCCCCTGGGGCGGCCCGAACACTGAAGCTTTCTTT. It specifies CASSPWGGPNTEAFF.

V usage is TRBV15 and J usage is TRBJ2-2, with D possibly being TRBD1 (5 bases). Germline V CDR1 and CDR2: LNHNV, YYDKDF (reference sequence). V lost 0 bases and J 4 bases, leaving 12 bases between the germline ends. The CDR3 loop spans 16 amino acids. For the CDR3, the DNA is TGTGCCACCAGCAGAGATTTAGGGGTCCGCACCGGGGAGCTGTTTTTT. Amino acid sequence: CATSRDLGVRTGELFF.

The chain employs TRBV9 and TRBJ1-6; 7 bases line up with TRBD1. J was trimmed by 0 bases and V by 2 bases; bases with no gene match: 5. Germline CDR1 SGDLS, CDR2 YYNGEE. The CDR3 has 17 amino acids. The CDR3 here is CASSVGTANSYNSPLHF. Here the CDR3 DNA reads TGTGCCAGCAGCGTCGGGACAGCGAACTCCTATAATTCACCCCTCCACTTT. The variable domain in full, completed from reference TRBV9 and TRBJ1-6, reads DSGVTQTPKHLITATGQRVTLRCSPRSGDLSVYWYQQSLDQGLQFLIQYYNGEERAKGNILERFSAQQFPDLHSELNLSSLELGDSALYFCASSVGTANSYNSPLHFGNGTRLTVT.

This chain connects TRBV18 to TRBJ2-5; tentatively, D is TRBD2 (5 bases). Germline V gene data show CDR1 as KGHSH and CDR2 as LQKENI. Trimming cost V 2 bases and J 4 bases, with 8 bases left between them. The CDR3 has 13 residues. The CDR3 region is CASSPTSLETQYF. DNA of the CDR3: TGTGCCAGCTCACCAACTAGTTTAGAGACCCAGTACTTC.

The rearrangement joins TRBV27 to TRBJ1-5; 9 positions agree with TRBD1. Germline V gene sequence: CDR1 MNHEY, CDR2 SMNVEV (reference sequence). With V trimmed by 5 bases and J by 7 bases, 6 bases remained unmatched. The CDR3 has 14 amino acids. Here the CDR3 DNA reads TGTGCCAGCAGTCTCGGACAGGGGCAACAGCCCCAGCATTTT. Amino acid sequence: CASSLGQGQQPQHF.

This clone came up once. The J gene is TRBJ2-1, the V gene TRBV9; TRBD2 aligns across 11 bases. The V segment lost 4 bases and the J segment 4 bases; nucleotides outside the gene matches: 7. The CDR3 has 16 amino acids. Germline lookup yields CDR1 SGDLS and CDR2 YYNGEE. CDR3 sequence reads: CASSSSSGREYNEQFF. The CDR3 nucleotides read TGTGCCAGCAGCTCCAGTAGCGGGAGGGAATACAATGAGCAGTTCTTC.

The CDR3 region is CAWSRRARGYTF. In DNA form, the CDR3 reads TGTGCCTGGAGTAGGAGGGCGCGGGGCTACACCTTC. The J gene is TRBJ1-2, the V gene TRBV30; no firm D call. Trimming left V 2 bases short and J 8 bases short, with 12 bases between. The germline V gene has CDR1 GTSNPN and CDR2 SVGIG (reference sequence). This CDR3 has 12 amino acids.

V usage is TRBV18 and J usage is TRBJ1-5; D call uncertain. The germline V gene has CDR1 KGHSH and CDR2 LQKENI. This CDR3 spans 14 amino acids. Trimming shortened V by 5 bases and J by 0 bases, and 8 bases separated the two germline ends. In DNA form, the CDR3 reads TGTGCCAGCTCAGGCGGTAATAGCAATCAGCCCCAGCATTTT. Its protein is CASSGGNSNQPQHF.

V usage is TRBV18 and J usage is TRBJ1-1, with a tentative D call TRBD1 (5 bases). V dropped 3 bases and J dropped 2 bases, with 10 bases sitting between them. Germline values: CDR1 KGHSH, CDR2 LQKENI. The CDR3 sequence is 14 residues long. The CDR3 DNA is TGTGCCAGCTCACCCCCCGACAGTAACACTGAAGCTTTCTTT. It translates to CASSPPDSNTEAFF.

The chain carries TRBV4-3 and TRBJ2-3; the match to TRBD2 covers 8 bases. The CDR3 spans 18 residues. Unmatched junction bases numbered 10, after V lost 0 bases and J lost 2 bases. In germline, CDR1 is LGHNA, CDR2 YSLEER. The CDR3 DNA follows: TGCGCCAGCAGCCAAGATCATGCTAGCGGGCTAGCCACAGATACGCAGTATTTT. Translation gives CASSQDHASGLATDTQYF.

This clone was detected only a few times. This chain joins TRBV12-3 or TRBV12-4 and TRBJ2-7; TRBD1 agrees at 9 bases. The CDR3 has 12 residues. After removal of 5 bases from V and 7 bases from J, the junction contained 3 bases not matched to a gene. In nucleotides, the CDR3 is TGTGCCAGCAGTGGACAGGGGAAGGAGCAGTACTTC. This translates into CASSGQGKEQYF.

The chain recombines TRBV6-2 or TRBV6-3 with TRBJ1-1; 7 nucleotides agree with TRBD1. The CDR3 runs to 15 residues. J gave up 5 bases and V 5 bases, and 11 bases lay outside the gene matches. Looked up from germline, CDR1 is MNHEY and CDR2 is SVGEGT. CDR3 bases: TGTGCCAGCAGTCTACCCGGCGGACAGGTGACTGAAGCTTTCTTT. Amino acids: CASSLPGGQVTEAFF.